The 8 T cell receptor beta chains given below trace back to one sample, sequenced in a study of CD8 T cells in Susac syndrome. Reverse transcription of about 0.45 to 1 ug RNA was performed with random hexamers. MiXCR was run by TCRdb on the immunoSEQ multiplex PCR reads, yielding one entry per CDR3 protein. The data contain about 120,000 distinct CDR3 sequences, about nine tenths of them singletons. Sequenced input: CD8+ T cells from PBMCs. These receptors were obtained from a human donor in good health.

This rearrangement joins TRBV20-1 to TRBJ1-4, with unresolved D. V was pared by 7 bases and J by 5 bases, with 11 bases between. Germline V gene data show CDR1 as DFQATT and CDR2 as SNEGSKA (reference sequence). The CDR3 covers 12 residues. The CDR3 protein is CSVGRKNEKLFF. The CDR3 DNA follows: TGCAGTGTTGGCAGGAAAAATGAAAAACTGTTTTTT.

This chain links TRBV6-2 or TRBV6-3 with TRBJ1-2; 7 nucleotides match TRBD1. Germline loops: CDR1 MNHEY, CDR2 SVGEGT. The CDR3 totals 15 residues. The junction had 8 bases not matched to a gene; V was cut back by 3 bases and J by 4 bases. In DNA, the CDR3 is TGTGCCAGCAGTTATGGGACAGCTTACCTCTATGGCTACACCTTC. It is translated as CASSYGTAYLYGYTF.

V gene TRBV6-5 combines with J gene TRBJ2-7; D may be TRBD2 (7 bases). V was shortened by 6 bases and J by 4 bases, with 13 bases between the two germline ends. CDR3 length: 13 residues. The germline V gene has CDR1 MNHEY and CDR2 SVGAGI. The CDR3 nucleotides read TGTGCCAGCAGGGGAGGGGGGAAGTACGAGCAGTACTTC. Its translation is CASRGGGKYEQYF.

This rearrangement joins TRBV7-9 to TRBJ1-1, with 7 bases identical to TRBD1. V lost 5 bases, J lost 7 bases, and 13 bases stayed unmatched. This CDR3 is built from 15 residues. In germline, CDR1 is SEHNR, CDR2 FQNEAQ (reference sequence). CDR3 DNA: TGTGCCAGCAGCCTTTTAGAGTACAGGGGCGTTGAAGCTTTCTTT. This sequence encodes CASSLLEYRGVEAFF.

This clonotype turned up a few times. V is TRBV7-2 and J is TRBJ1-1; D is uncertain. The germline V gene encodes CDR1 SGHTA and CDR2 FQGNSA. CDR3 length: 15 residues. Trimming took 1 base from V and 0 from J, leaving 9 bases between them. The CDR3 DNA follows: TGTGCCAGCAGCTTAGACTGGGGAATGAACACTGAAGCTTTCTTT. It encodes CASSLDWGMNTEAFF.

Here the CDR3 reads CASSYARTTRGQETQYF. The CDR3 region has the DNA TGTGCCAGCAGTTACGCGCGGACTACGAGGGGCCAAGAGACCCAGTACTTC. The gene calls are TRBV6-2 or TRBV6-3 and TRBJ2-5; tentative D call: TRBD2 (6 bases). Trimming pared 2 bases from V and 1 base from J, leaving 17 bases between. Germline-derived CDR1 and CDR2 are MNHEY and SVGEGT. The CDR3 is 17 residues long.

The chain combines TRBV19 with TRBJ1-2; 7 bases agree with TRBD1. The CDR3 length is 15 residues. The germline CDR1 and CDR2 sequences are LNHDA and SQIVND (reference sequence). With 3 bases clipped from V and 8 bases from J, the junction kept 12 bases outside the gene matches. CDR3 region: CASSILLQGRGGYTF. The DNA for the CDR3 is TGTGCCAGTAGTATCCTACTACAGGGGCGAGGAGGCTACACCTTC.

This clonotype was seen a single time. The chain links TRBV20-1 to TRBJ2-7, with 11 bases identical to TRBD1. Per germline, CDR1 DFQATT and CDR2 SNEGSKA (reference sequence). This CDR3 region has 16 residues. V lost 4 bases, J lost 0 bases, and 8 bases stayed unmatched. CDR3 nucleotide sequence: TGCAGTGCTACCCCTTTCGGGACAGGGGGCTCCTACGAGCAGTACTTC. Protein sequence: CSATPFGTGGSYEQYF.